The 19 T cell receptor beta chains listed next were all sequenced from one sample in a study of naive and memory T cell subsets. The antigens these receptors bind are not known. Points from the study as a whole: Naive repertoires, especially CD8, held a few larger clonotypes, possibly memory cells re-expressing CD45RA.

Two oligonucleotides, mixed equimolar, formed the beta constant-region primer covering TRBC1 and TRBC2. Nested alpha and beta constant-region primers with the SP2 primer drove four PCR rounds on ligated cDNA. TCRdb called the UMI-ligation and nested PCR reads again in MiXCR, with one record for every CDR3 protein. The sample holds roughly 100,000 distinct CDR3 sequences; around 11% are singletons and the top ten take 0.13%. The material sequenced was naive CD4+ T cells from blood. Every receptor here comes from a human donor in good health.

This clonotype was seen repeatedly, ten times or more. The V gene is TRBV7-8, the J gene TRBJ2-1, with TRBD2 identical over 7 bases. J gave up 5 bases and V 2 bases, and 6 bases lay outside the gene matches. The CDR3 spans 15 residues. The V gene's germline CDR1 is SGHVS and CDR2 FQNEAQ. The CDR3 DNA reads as TGTGCCAGCAGCTTACGGGACTACCGCGACAATGAGCAGTTCTTC. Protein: CASSLRDYRDNEQFF.

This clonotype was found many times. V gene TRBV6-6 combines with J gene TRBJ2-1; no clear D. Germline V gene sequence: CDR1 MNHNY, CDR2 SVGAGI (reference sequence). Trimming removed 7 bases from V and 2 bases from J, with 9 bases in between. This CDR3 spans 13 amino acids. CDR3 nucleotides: TGTGCCAGCAAAAGAGATACCTACAATGAGCAGTTCTTC. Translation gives CASKRDTYNEQFF.

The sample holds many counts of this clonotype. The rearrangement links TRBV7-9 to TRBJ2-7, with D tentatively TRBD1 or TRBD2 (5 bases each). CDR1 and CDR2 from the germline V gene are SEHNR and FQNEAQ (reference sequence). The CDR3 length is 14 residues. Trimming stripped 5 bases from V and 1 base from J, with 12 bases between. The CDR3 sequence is CASSPRDGSYEQYF. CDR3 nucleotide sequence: TGTGCCAGCAGCCCCCGGGACGGGTCCTACGAGCAGTACTTC.

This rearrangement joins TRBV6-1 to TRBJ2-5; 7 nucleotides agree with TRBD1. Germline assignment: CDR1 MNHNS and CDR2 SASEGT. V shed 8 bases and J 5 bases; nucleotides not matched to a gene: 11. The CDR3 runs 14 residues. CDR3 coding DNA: TGTGCCAGCTCGAGACAGGGCGGTGCGGAGACCCAGTACTTC. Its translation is CASSRQGGAETQYF.

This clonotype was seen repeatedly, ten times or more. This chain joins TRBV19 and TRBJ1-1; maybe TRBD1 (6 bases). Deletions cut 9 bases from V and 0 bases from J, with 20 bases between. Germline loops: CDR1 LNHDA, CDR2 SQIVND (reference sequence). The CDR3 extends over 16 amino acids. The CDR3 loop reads CASRGPERAMNTEAFF. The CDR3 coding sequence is TGTGCCAGCAGGGGACCGGAAAGAGCGATGAACACTGAAGCTTTCTTT.

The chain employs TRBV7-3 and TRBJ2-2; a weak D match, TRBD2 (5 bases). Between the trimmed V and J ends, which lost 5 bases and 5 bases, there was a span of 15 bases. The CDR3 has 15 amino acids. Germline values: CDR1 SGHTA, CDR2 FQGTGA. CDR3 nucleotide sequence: TGTGCCAGCAGCGCCTCTAGCTCGGCGACCGGGGAGCTGTTTTTT. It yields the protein CASSASSSATGELFF.

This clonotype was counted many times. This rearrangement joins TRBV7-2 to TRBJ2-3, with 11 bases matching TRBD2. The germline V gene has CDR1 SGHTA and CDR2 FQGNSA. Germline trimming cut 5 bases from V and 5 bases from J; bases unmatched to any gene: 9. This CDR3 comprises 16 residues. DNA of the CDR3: TGTGCCAGCAGCCTAATCCTAGCGGGGGGCGGAGATACGCAGTATTTT. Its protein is CASSLILAGGGDTQYF.

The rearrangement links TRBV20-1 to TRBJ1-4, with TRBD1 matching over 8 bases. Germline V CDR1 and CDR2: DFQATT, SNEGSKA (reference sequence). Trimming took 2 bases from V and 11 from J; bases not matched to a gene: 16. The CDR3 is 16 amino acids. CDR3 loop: CSARPPSGTGTGKLFF. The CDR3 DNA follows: TGCAGTGCTAGACCTCCGTCCGGGACAGGAACGGGGAAACTGTTTTTT.

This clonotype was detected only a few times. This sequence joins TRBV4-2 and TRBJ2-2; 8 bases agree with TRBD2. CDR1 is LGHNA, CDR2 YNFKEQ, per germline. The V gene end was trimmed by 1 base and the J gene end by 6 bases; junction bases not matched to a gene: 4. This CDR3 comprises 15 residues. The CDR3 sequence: CASSQAGGRPGELFF. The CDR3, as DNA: TGTGCCAGCAGCCAAGCGGGGGGGCGTCCCGGGGAGCTGTTTTTT.

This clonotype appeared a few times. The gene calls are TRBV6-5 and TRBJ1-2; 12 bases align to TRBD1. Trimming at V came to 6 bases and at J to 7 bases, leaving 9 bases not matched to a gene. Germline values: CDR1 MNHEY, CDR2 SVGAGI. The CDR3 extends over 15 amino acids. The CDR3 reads CASRTPGTGGFGYTF. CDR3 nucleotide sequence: TGTGCCAGCAGAACACCCGGGACAGGGGGCTTTGGCTACACCTTC.

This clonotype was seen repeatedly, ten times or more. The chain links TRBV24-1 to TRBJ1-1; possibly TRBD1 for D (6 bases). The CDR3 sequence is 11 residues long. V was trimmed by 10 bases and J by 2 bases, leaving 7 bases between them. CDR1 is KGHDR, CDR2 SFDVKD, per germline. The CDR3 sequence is CATQGNTEAFF. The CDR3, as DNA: TGTGCCACACAGGGTAACACTGAAGCTTTCTTT.

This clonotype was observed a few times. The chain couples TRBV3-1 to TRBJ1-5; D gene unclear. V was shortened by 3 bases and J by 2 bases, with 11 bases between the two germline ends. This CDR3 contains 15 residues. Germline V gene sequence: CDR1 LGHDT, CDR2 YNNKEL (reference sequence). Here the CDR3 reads CASSQLGIGNQPQHF. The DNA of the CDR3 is TGTGCCAGCAGCCAGTTGGGGATCGGCAATCAGCCCCAGCATTTT.

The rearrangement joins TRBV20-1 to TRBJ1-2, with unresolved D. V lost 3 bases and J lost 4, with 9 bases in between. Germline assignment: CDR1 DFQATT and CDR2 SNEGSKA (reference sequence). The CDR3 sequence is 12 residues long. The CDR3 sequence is CSASVDSYGYTF. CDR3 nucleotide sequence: TGCAGTGCTAGCGTCGATAGCTATGGCTACACCTTC.

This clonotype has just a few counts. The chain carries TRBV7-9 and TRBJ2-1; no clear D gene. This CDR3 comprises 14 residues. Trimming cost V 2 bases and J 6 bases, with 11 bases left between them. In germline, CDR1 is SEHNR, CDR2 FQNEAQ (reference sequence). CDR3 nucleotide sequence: TGTGCCAGCAGCTTATCTCCGGTGAGCAATGAGCAGTTCTTC. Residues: CASSLSPVSNEQFF.

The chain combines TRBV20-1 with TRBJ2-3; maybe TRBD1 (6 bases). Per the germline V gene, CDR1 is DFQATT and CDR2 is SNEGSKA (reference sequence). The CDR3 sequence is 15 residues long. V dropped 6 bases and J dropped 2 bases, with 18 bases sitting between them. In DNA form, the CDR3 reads TGCAGTGCAGCCTGGGACACCTCATCCACAGATACGCAGTATTTT. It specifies CSAAWDTSSTDTQYF.

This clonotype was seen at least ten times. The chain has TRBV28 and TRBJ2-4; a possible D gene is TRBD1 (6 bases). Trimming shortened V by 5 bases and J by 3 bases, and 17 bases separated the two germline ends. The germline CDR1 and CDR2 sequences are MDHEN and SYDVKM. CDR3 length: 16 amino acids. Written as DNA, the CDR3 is TGTGCCAGCAGTGATTGGGACACCAATAACAAAAACATTCAGTACTTC. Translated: CASSDWDTNNKNIQYF.

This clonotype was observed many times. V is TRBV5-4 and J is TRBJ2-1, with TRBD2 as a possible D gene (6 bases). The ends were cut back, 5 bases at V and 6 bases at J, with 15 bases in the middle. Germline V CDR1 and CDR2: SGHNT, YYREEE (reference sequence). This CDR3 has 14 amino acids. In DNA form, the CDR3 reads TGTGCCAGCAGTAGTCCAACGGGGGTCAATGAGCAGTTCTTC. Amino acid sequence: CASSSPTGVNEQFF.

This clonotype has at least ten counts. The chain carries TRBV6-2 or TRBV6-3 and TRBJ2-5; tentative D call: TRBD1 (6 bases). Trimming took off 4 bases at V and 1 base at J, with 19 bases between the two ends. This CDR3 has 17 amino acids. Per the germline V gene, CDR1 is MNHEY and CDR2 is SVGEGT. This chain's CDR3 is CASSSLTGTPLQETQYF. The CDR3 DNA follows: TGTGCCAGCAGTTCCCTAACCGGGACACCTCTCCAAGAGACCCAGTACTTC.

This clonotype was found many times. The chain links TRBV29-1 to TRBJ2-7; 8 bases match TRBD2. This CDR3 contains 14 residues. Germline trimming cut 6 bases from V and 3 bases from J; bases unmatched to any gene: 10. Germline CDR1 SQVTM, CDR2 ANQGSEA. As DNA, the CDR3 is TGCAGCGTCACATGGGGTAGCGGGAACTACGAGCAGTACTTC. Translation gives CSVTWGSGNYEQYF.